Each of the 20 T cell receptor beta chains below was sequenced from the same sample in a study of control samples from healthy donors and cancer patients. The assay was immunoSEQ multiplex PCR, and TCRdb's table has in-frame clones only and misses some. The sample lists 150,000 to 200,000 clones, approximately 94% occurring once. The specimen was blood. Every receptor here comes from a woman aged 40 to 55 in good health.

The chain is built from TRBV20-1 and TRBJ1-1, with D possibly matching TRBD1 (5 bases). CDR3 size: 14 residues. The germline V gene has CDR1 DFQATT and CDR2 SNEGSKA (reference sequence). With 3 bases removed from V and 6 bases from J, the gap between germline ends came to 17 bases. In DNA form, the CDR3 reads TGCAGTGCTAGTCGGCAGGGACCGAAGGCTGAAGCTTTCTTT. Protein: CSASRQGPKAEAFF.

V gene TRBV7-9 combines with J gene TRBJ1-1; no definite D call. Germline loops: CDR1 SEHNR, CDR2 FQNEAQ (reference sequence). The CDR3 loop spans 12 amino acids. Between the trimmed V and J ends, which lost 6 bases and 5 bases, there was a span of 10 bases. The CDR3 DNA reads TGTGCCAGCAGAACAATCGAGACTGAAGCTTTCTTT. Translating gives CASRTIETEAFF.

With regard to this clone: The junction departs from germline at one end; a sequencing error may be responsible. This chain joins TRBV18 and TRBJ1-5; 7 bases fit TRBD1. This CDR3 comprises 13 residues. CDR1 and CDR2 from the germline V gene are KGHSH and LQKENI. CDR3 amino acids: CASSPQGNQPQHF. CDR3 DNA sequence: TGTGCCAGCTCGCCACAGGGGAATCAGCCCCAGCATTTT.

This rearrangement joins TRBV9 to TRBJ2-1; 10 bases agree with TRBD2. This CDR3 region has 15 residues. V shed 0 bases and J 10 bases; nucleotides not matched to a gene: 7. Germline CDR1 is SGDLS and CDR2 is YYNGEE. The CDR3 region is CASSVGLAGAGEQFF. Here the CDR3 DNA reads TGTGCCAGCAGCGTAGGCCTAGCGGGGGCCGGGGAGCAGTTCTTC. Based on the CDR3 plus reference TRBV9 and TRBJ2-1, the full variable domain is DSGVTQTPKHLITATGQRVTLRCSPRSGDLSVYWYQQSLDQGLQFLIQYYNGEERAKGNILERFSAQQFPDLHSELNLSSLELGDSALYFCASSVGLAGAGEQFFGPGTRLTVL.

The J gene is TRBJ2-5, the V gene TRBV3-1 (or the pseudogene TRBV3-2), with TRBD2 identical over 8 bases. The trim removed 5 bases at V and 4 bases at J, leaving 18 bases unmatched. Germline lookup yields CDR1 LGHDT and CDR2 YNNKEL (reference sequence). The CDR3 consists of 18 residues. In DNA form, the CDR3 reads TGTGCCAGCAGCTCAAGATCGGTCGGGAGGGCCCCCGGAGAGACCCAGTACTTC. It is translated as CASSSRSVGRAPGETQYF.

The V call is TRBV7-2, the J call TRBJ1-1; D not resolved. The CDR3 extends over 16 amino acids. Germline V CDR1 and CDR2: SGHTA, FQGNSA. V lost 4 bases to trimming and J lost 4 bases, with 19 bases between them. The CDR3 is CASSSLLAGLGTEAFF. Written as DNA, the CDR3 is TGTGCCAGCAGCTCCTTACTAGCTGGTTTGGGCACTGAAGCTTTCTTT.

The chain joins TRBV5-1 to TRBJ2-5, with D perhaps TRBD2 (6 bases). Germline-derived CDR1 and CDR2 are SGHRS and YFSETQ. The CDR3 length is 15 residues. V gave up 3 bases and J gave up 1 base, with 13 bases separating them. The CDR3 DNA reads TGCGCCAGCAGCTCCGGGGGAACGTCCCAAGAGACCCAGTACTTC. The encoded protein is CASSSGGTSQETQYF.

The gene calls are TRBV2 and TRBJ1-6; the match to TRBD1 covers 9 bases. The CDR3 length is 14 residues. Germline-derived CDR1 and CDR2 are SNHLY and FYNNEI. The junction had 3 bases not matched to a gene; V was cut back by 4 bases and J by 8 bases. Here the CDR3 DNA reads TGTGCCAGCAGTGCAGACAGGGGGTATTCACCCCTCCACTTT. The encoded protein is CASSADRGYSPLHF.

V is TRBV18 and J is TRBJ2-6; D not resolved. Trimming left V 6 bases short and J 6 bases short, with 9 bases between. This CDR3 spans 13 amino acids. CDR1 KGHSH and CDR2 LQKENI come from the germline V gene. In DNA, the CDR3 is TGTGCCAGCTCCTCGACGCCGGCCAACGTCCTGACTTTC. Translating gives CASSSTPANVLTF.

The V call is TRBV9, the J call TRBJ1-2; 8 bases are a match to TRBD1. In germline, CDR1 is SGDLS, CDR2 YYNGEE. The CDR3 is 17 amino acids. Trimming took 3 bases from V and 4 from J; bases not matched to a gene: 14. CDR3 DNA: TGTGCCAGCAGCGCTATAGGAGGACAGGGAAACCTCTATGGCTACACCTTC. Its protein product is CASSAIGGQGNLYGYTF.

This sequence joins TRBV9 and TRBJ1-4; 8 bases are a match to TRBD1. The germline gives CDR1 SGDLS, CDR2 YYNGEE. This CDR3 contains 14 residues. V was clipped by 2 bases and J by 7 bases; unmatched bases: 4. The CDR3 DNA is TGTGCCAGCAGCGTCGGACAGGGAGGTGAAAAACTGTTTTTT. It is translated as CASSVGQGGEKLFF.

V usage is TRBV11-2 and J usage is TRBJ1-1; D is possibly TRBD1 (6 bases). Germline CDR1 is SGHAT and CDR2 is FQNNGV. The V and J ends lost 4 bases and 4 bases respectively, with 13 bases between them. The length of the CDR3 is 14 residues. The CDR3 is CASSSNFRGTEAFF. The CDR3 region has the DNA TGTGCCAGCAGCTCTAACTTCAGGGGCACTGAAGCTTTCTTT.

This chain uses TRBV6-5 with TRBJ1-3, with 9 positions matching TRBD1. The germline CDR1 and CDR2 sequences are MNHEY and SVGAGI. Unmatched junction bases numbered 5, after V lost 6 bases and J lost 2 bases. This CDR3 is 15 amino acids long. In DNA form, the CDR3 reads TGTGCCAGCAGGCAACAGGGGGCGACTGGAAACACCATATATTTT. As protein: CASRQQGATGNTIYF.

The V call is TRBV3-1 (or the pseudogene TRBV3-2), the J call TRBJ1-2, with D maybe TRBD1 (6 bases). V was pared by 1 base and J by 4 bases, with 10 bases between. The germline CDR1 and CDR2 sequences are LGHDT and YNNKEL (reference sequence). CDR3 size: 14 residues. CDR3 region: CASSQVGTPYGYTF. The CDR3 DNA follows: TGTGCCAGCAGCCAAGTGGGGACACCCTATGGCTACACCTTC.

The chain carries TRBV6-6 and TRBJ1-2, with D possibly being TRBD1 (6 bases). The CDR3 is made up of 14 amino acids. Germline-derived CDR1 and CDR2 are MNHNY and SVGAGI (reference sequence). Trimming stripped 0 bases from V and 6 bases from J, with 11 bases between. The CDR3 protein is CASSYSRQEDGYTF. The CDR3 DNA reads as TGTGCCAGCAGTTACTCGAGACAGGAGGATGGCTACACCTTC.

V and J are TRBV27 and TRBJ2-6, with a weak D call TRBD2 (6 bases). V lost 5 bases and J lost 0, with 11 bases in between. CDR3 length equals 16 residues. CDR1 and CDR2 (germline): MNHEY, SMNVEV (reference sequence). For the CDR3, the DNA is TGTGCCAGCAGTGGGGACTCCAGCTCTGGGGCCAACGTCCTGACTTTC. This sequence encodes CASSGDSSSGANVLTF.

The gene calls are TRBV18 and TRBJ1-1, with 7 positions matching TRBD1. With 1 base clipped from V and 1 base from J, the junction kept 3 bases outside the gene matches. The CDR3 consists of 15 residues. Per the germline V gene, CDR1 is KGHSH and CDR2 is LQKENI. In nucleotides, the CDR3 is TGTGCCAGCTCACCACTGGGACAGAAGAACACTGAAGCTTTCTTT. Its protein product is CASSPLGQKNTEAFF.

This clone has a single count. This sequence joins TRBV10-1 and TRBJ2-2, with 7 bases matching TRBD2. This CDR3 is 13 amino acids long. In germline, CDR1 is WNHNN, CDR2 SYGVQD (reference sequence). After removal of 5 bases from V and 6 bases from J, the junction contained 3 bases not matched to a gene. The CDR3 DNA sequence: TGCGCCAGCAGTCGTGCGGGGGCCGGGGAGCTGTTTTTT. Amino acid sequence: CASSRAGAGELFF.

This chain connects TRBV29-1 to TRBJ1-2; D not certain. Deletions cut 0 bases from V and 5 bases from J, with 19 bases between. This CDR3 contains 16 residues. The germline V gene has CDR1 SQVTM and CDR2 ANQGSEA. For the CDR3, the DNA is TGCAGCGTTGAAGAGAGGTTAGCCGGGCAATTATATGGCTACACCTTC. Protein product: CSVEERLAGQLYGYTF.

Only a few counts were recorded for this clone. Other DNA sequences from this sample encode an identical CDR3 as well. CDR3 loop: CASSLERQTEAFF. Here the CDR3 DNA reads TGTGCCAGCAGCTTAGAGCGGCAGACTGAAGCTTTCTTT. This chain joins TRBV7-2 and TRBJ1-1; D unclear. CDR3 length equals 13 residues. Germline loops: CDR1 SGHTA, CDR2 FQGNSA. V shed 1 base and J shed 5 bases, with 8 bases lying between them. Filled out from reference TRBV7-2 and TRBJ1-1, the complete variable domain reads GAGVSQSPSNKVTEKGKDVELRCDPISGHTALYWYRQSLGQGLEFLIYFQGNSAPDKSGLPSDRFSAERTGGSVSTLTIQRTQQEDSAVYLCASSLERQTEAFFGQGTRLTVV.